Below, 20 T cell receptor beta chains from the same sample are listed, as sequenced in a study of blood T cell repertoires in COVID-19. TCRdb's table, derived via immunoSEQ multiplex PCR, lists solely in-frame clones and lacks some. Here the sample spans about 83,000 clones, 87% being singletons. Sequencing was carried out using peripheral blood. The source is a woman in her forties or fifties with active or convalescent COVID-19.

This clone appeared a single time. The chain is built from TRBV15 and TRBJ1-2, with 8 bases that match TRBD1. Trimming cost V 3 bases and J 7 bases; bases outside gene matches: 13. This CDR3 is 16 amino acids long. Germline CDR1 reads LNHNV; CDR2 reads YYDKDF (reference sequence). The CDR3 protein is CATSRDRTGQMGGYTF. The DNA for the CDR3 is TGTGCCACCAGCAGGGACAGGACAGGGCAAATGGGTGGCTACACCTTC.

In its sample, this clone was seen once. DNA for the CDR3: TGCAGCGTTCCAGGGGTTGGATCGAAGATCTATGGCTACACCTTC. Translated: CSVPGVGSKIYGYTF. This chain connects TRBV29-1 to TRBJ1-2, with a possible D match to TRBD1 (6 bases). Germline-derived CDR1 and CDR2 are SQVTM and ANQGSEA. This CDR3 contains 15 residues. V dropped 5 bases and J dropped 4 bases, with 20 bases sitting between them.

The chain is built from TRBV6-1 and TRBJ2-5; 12 bases map to TRBD2. The CDR3 consists of 16 residues. Per germline, CDR1 MNHNS and CDR2 SASEGT. V lost 2 bases to trimming and J lost 5 bases; unmatched junction nucleotides: 6. CDR3 sequence: CASSELAGGPRETQYF. As DNA, the CDR3 is TGTGCCAGCAGTGAACTAGCGGGGGGGCCTCGTGAGACCCAGTACTTC.

DNA for the CDR3: TGTGCCTGGAGTGTTCAGGGGGCCACTGAAGCTTTCTTT. It specifies CAWSVQGATEAFF. The V and J genes are TRBV30 and TRBJ1-1; TRBD1 aligns across 8 bases. Trimming at V came to 0 bases and at J to 4 bases, leaving 1 base not matched to a gene. Germline lookup yields CDR1 GTSNPN and CDR2 SVGIG (reference sequence). This CDR3 is built from 13 residues.

The chain joins TRBV7-4 to TRBJ1-1, with D hard to call. Trimming shortened V by 1 base and J by 1 base, and 10 bases separated the two germline ends. Germline values: CDR1 SGHVT, CDR2 SQSDAQ. The CDR3 runs to 15 residues. In DNA form, the CDR3 reads TGTGCCAGCAGCTTAGTCGTGGTGAGGAACACTGAAGCTTTCTTT. Its translation is CASSLVVVRNTEAFF. The variable domain in full, completed from reference TRBV7-4 and TRBJ1-1, reads GAGVSQSPRYKVAKRGRDVALRCDSISGHVTLYWYRQTLGQGSEVLTYSQSDAQRDKSGRPSGRFSAERPERSVSTLKIQRTEQGDSAVYLCASSLVVVRNTEAFFGQGTRLTVV.

Only a few counts were recorded for this clone. The chain links TRBV10-3 to TRBJ1-2; 8 nucleotides line up with TRBD1. V gave up 0 bases and J gave up 8 bases; unmatched junction bases: 5. The CDR3 consists of 14 residues. Per germline, CDR1 ENHRY and CDR2 SYGVKD. The CDR3 loop is CAISESDRAGGYTF. In DNA form, the CDR3 reads TGTGCCATCAGTGAGTCGGACAGGGCTGGAGGCTACACCTTC.

J is TRBJ1-5 and V is TRBV6-2 or TRBV6-3, with a possible D match to TRBD1 (5 bases). The CDR3 totals 15 residues. From germline, CDR1 is MNHEY and CDR2 SVGEGT. The V and J ends lost 6 bases and 0 bases respectively, with 12 bases between them. CDR3 coding DNA: TGTGCCAGCAGCATAGACAGAGATAGCAATCAGCCCCAGCATTTT. Its protein product is CASSIDRDSNQPQHF.

CDR3 coding DNA: TGTGCCAGCAGCCGCGGGATGCTGAACACTGAAGCTTTCTTT. Translated, it gives CASSRGMLNTEAFF. The chain uses TRBV5-6 and TRBJ1-1, with D unclear. CDR3 size: 14 residues. V was shortened by 4 bases and J by 0 bases, with 10 bases between the two germline ends. Germline V gives CDR1 SGHDT, CDR2 YYEEEE.

J is TRBJ1-2 and V is TRBV2; TRBD1 matches 8 bases. Germline V gene data show CDR1 as SNHLY and CDR2 as FYNNEI. The CDR3 is 18 residues long. The V segment lost 0 bases and the J segment 2 bases; nucleotides outside the gene matches: 11. The CDR3 sequence: CASSEASRSRGHNYGYTF. In nucleotides, the CDR3 is TGTGCCAGCAGTGAAGCTTCCCGTTCCAGGGGGCACAACTATGGCTACACCTTC.

The CDR3 DNA sequence: TGCGCCAGCAGCTTGGACAGTTTGAACACTGAAGCTTTCTTT. Translated, it gives CASSLDSLNTEAFF. The V and J genes are TRBV5-1 and TRBJ1-1, with D unclear. This CDR3 region has 14 residues. V lost 0 bases and J lost 0, with 6 bases in between. Looked up from germline, CDR1 is SGHRS and CDR2 is YFSETQ.

The rearrangement joins TRBV7-3 to TRBJ1-1, with TRBD1 matching 11 bases. V lost 3 bases to trimming and J lost 3 bases; unmatched junction nucleotides: 9. Germline V lookup: CDR1 SGHTA, CDR2 FQGTGA. The CDR3 covers 17 residues. CDR3 protein: CASSLGTGGSRDTEAFF. CDR3 bases: TGTGCCAGCAGCTTGGGGACAGGGGGGAGTAGGGACACTGAAGCTTTCTTT.

The chain links TRBV7-2 to TRBJ1-5, with a weak D call TRBD1 (5 bases). The CDR3 runs to 16 residues. CDR1 is SGHTA, CDR2 FQGNSA, per germline. Trimming removed 5 bases from V and 1 base from J, with 15 bases in between. Written as DNA, the CDR3 is TGTGCCAGCAGCCCCCACCGGGACTGGAGCAATCAGCCCCAGCATTTT. It codes for CASSPHRDWSNQPQHF.

V and J are TRBV29-1 and TRBJ1-5, with D maybe TRBD1 (5 bases). Trimming shortened V by 3 bases and J by 1 base, and 16 bases separated the two germline ends. From germline, CDR1 is SQVTM and CDR2 ANQGSEA. This CDR3 has 16 amino acids. Here the CDR3 reads CSVETGTGGSNQPQHF. CDR3 DNA sequence: TGCAGCGTTGAGACTGGGACGGGAGGAAGCAATCAGCCCCAGCATTTT.

The rearrangement links TRBV9 to TRBJ2-5, with D perhaps matching TRBD1 (6 bases). Germline CDR1 SGDLS, CDR2 YYNGEE. The V end was cut by 3 bases, the J end by 1 base, with 13 bases between. This CDR3 is 15 amino acids long. The DNA for the CDR3 is TGTGCCAGCAGCGGCGACGGGACACTCCAAGAGACCCAGTACTTC. This codes for CASSGDGTLQETQYF.

The chain recombines TRBV12-3 or TRBV12-4 with TRBJ2-4; TRBD1 matches at 7 bases. The CDR3 is 13 residues long. The trim removed 6 bases at V and 6 bases at J, leaving 5 bases unmatched. The CDR3 nucleotides read TGTGCCAGCAGCCCCGGACAGGCAAACATTCAGTACTTC. This translates into CASSPGQANIQYF.

The rearrangement links TRBV9 to TRBJ1-2, with 7 bases matching TRBD1. Germline loops: CDR1 SGDLS, CDR2 YYNGEE. The CDR3 totals 14 residues. V lost 0 bases to trimming and J lost 6 bases; unmatched junction nucleotides: 5. The CDR3: CASSVAPGGDGYTF. The CDR3 nucleotides are TGTGCCAGCAGCGTAGCGCCAGGGGGAGATGGCTACACCTTC.

This sequence joins TRBV4-3 and TRBJ1-1; TRBD1 matches at 9 bases. In germline, CDR1 is LGHNA, CDR2 YSLEER. V dropped 0 bases and J dropped 5; count of bases not matched to a gene: 7. This CDR3 spans 16 amino acids. The CDR3 region has the DNA TGCGCCAGCAGCCAAGATCGGGACAGGGTCTATACTGAAGCTTTCTTT. This encodes CASSQDRDRVYTEAFF.

This clone was counted a single time. This chain joins TRBV18 and TRBJ1-3; 9 bases fit TRBD1. This CDR3 is built from 12 residues. Germline CDR1 is KGHSH and CDR2 is LQKENI. CDR3: CATGGTGNTIYF. The CDR3 DNA reads TGTGCTACAGGGGGCACTGGAAACACCATATATTTT.

This clone was detected once. The chain couples TRBV5-5 to TRBJ1-2; D not certain. This CDR3 comprises 15 residues. Germline CDR1 reads SGHKS; CDR2 reads YYEKEE (reference sequence). Deletions cut 0 bases from V and 3 bases from J, with 12 bases between. This CDR3 is CASSLVVGSDYGYTF. CDR3 coding DNA: TGTGCCAGCAGCTTGGTGGTAGGGAGTGACTATGGCTACACCTTC.

The V call is TRBV7-6, the J call TRBJ2-1, with D tentatively TRBD2 (6 bases). Looked up from germline, CDR1 is SGHVS and CDR2 is FNYEAQ. The V and J ends lost 1 base and 4 bases respectively, with 14 bases between them. This CDR3 is built from 16 residues. The CDR3 region has the DNA TGTGCCAGCAGCTTAGGAGGGGCGGGGTGGTACAATGAGCAGTTCTTC. Translated, it gives CASSLGGAGWYNEQFF.